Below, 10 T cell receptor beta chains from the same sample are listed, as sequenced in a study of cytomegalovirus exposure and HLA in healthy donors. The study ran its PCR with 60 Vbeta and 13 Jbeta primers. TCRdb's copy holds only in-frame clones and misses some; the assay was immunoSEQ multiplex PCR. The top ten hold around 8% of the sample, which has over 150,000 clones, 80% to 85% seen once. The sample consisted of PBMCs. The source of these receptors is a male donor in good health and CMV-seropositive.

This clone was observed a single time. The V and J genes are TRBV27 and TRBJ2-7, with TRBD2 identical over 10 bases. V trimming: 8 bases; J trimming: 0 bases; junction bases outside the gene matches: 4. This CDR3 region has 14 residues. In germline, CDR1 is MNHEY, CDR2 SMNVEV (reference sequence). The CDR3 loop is CASRTSGNSYEQYF. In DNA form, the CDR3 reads TGTGCCAGCCGTACTAGCGGGAACTCCTACGAGCAGTACTTC.

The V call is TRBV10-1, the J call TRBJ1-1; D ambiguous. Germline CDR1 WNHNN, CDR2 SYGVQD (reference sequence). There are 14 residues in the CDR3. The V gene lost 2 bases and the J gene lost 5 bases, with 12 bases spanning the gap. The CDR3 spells CASSEGGPVTEAFF. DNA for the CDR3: TGCGCCAGCAGTGAGGGTGGGCCTGTGACTGAAGCTTTCTTT.

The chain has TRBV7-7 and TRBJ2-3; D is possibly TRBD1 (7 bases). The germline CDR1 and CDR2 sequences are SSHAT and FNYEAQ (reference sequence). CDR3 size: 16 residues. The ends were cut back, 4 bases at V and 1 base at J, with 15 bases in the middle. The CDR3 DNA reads TGTGCCAGCAGCTCCGCGGGACAGAGAGGCACAGATACGCAGTATTTT. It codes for CASSSAGQRGTDTQYF.

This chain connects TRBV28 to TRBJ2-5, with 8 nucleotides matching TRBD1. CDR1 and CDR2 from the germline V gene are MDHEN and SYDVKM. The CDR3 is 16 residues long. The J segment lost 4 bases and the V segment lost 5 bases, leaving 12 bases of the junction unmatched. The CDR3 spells CASSRPPQGVVETQYF. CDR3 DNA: TGTGCCAGCAGTCGCCCGCCACAGGGGGTCGTAGAGACCCAGTACTTC.

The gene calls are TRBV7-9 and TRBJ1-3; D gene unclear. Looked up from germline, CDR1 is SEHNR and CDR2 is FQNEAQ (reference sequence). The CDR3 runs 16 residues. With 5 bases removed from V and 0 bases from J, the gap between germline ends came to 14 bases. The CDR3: CASSDSRRSSGNTIYF. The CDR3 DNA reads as TGTGCCAGCAGCGATTCCCGTAGAAGCTCTGGAAACACCATATATTTT.

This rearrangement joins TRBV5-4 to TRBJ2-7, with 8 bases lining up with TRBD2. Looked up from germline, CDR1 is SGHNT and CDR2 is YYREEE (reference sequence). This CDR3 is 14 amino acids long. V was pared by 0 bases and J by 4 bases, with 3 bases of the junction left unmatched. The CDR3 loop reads CASSLDSGSYEQYF. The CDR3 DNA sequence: TGTGCCAGCAGCTTGGACAGCGGGAGTTACGAGCAGTACTTC.

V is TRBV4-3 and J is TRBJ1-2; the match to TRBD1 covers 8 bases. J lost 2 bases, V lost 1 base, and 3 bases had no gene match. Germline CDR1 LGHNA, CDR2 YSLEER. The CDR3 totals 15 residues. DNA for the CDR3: TGCGCCAGCAGCCAAGGACAGGGGAACAACTATGGCTACACCTTC. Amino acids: CASSQGQGNNYGYTF.

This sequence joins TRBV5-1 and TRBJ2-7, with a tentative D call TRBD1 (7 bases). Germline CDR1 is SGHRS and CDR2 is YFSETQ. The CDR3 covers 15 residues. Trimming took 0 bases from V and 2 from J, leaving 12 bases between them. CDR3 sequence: CASSLVSGGPYEQYF. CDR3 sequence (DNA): TGCGCCAGCAGCTTGGTCTCAGGGGGGCCCTACGAGCAGTACTTC.

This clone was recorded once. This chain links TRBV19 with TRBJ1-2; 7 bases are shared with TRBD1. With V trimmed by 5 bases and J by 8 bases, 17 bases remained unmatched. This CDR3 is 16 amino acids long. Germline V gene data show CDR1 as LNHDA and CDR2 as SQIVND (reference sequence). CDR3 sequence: CASSLQGGLASRGYTF. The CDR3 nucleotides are TGTGCCAGTAGTCTACAAGGGGGCCTTGCAAGTCGAGGCTACACCTTC.

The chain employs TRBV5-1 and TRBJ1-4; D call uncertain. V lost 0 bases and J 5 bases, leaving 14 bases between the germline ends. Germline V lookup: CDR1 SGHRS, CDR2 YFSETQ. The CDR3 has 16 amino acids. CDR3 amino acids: CASSLAGEVQNEKLFF. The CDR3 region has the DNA TGCGCCAGCAGCTTGGCCGGCGAGGTTCAGAATGAAAAACTGTTTTTT.